One and the same sample provided the 4 T cell receptor beta chains below, sequenced in a study of OX40 agonist ivuxolimab in advanced cancers. TCRdb's copy holds only in-frame clones and misses some; the assay was immunoSEQ multiplex PCR. The sample lists more than 100,000 clones, approximately 90% seen once, with 0.85% to 1.4% in the top ten. The material was CD4+ or CD8+ T cells sorted from blood, obtained in a trial of the OX40 agonist ivuxolimab. The receptors stem from an adult with an advanced solid tumor such as melanoma, head and neck, liver or kidney cancer.

The chain employs TRBV11-2 and TRBJ2-5; 11 bases line up with TRBD2. The V segment lost 1 base and the J segment 2 bases; nucleotides outside the gene matches: 6. The CDR3 covers 17 residues. In germline, CDR1 is SGHAT, CDR2 FQNNGV. This chain's CDR3 is CASSLGTSGSLQETQYF. DNA of the CDR3: TGTGCCAGCAGCTTAGGTACTAGCGGGAGCCTTCAAGAGACCCAGTACTTC.

A single count supports this clone. V usage is TRBV28 and J usage is TRBJ1-5, with 8 positions matching TRBD1. The CDR3 consists of 13 residues. Germline values: CDR1 MDHEN, CDR2 SYDVKM. Trimming at V came to 6 bases and at J to 6 bases, leaving 4 bases not matched to a gene. CDR3 nucleotide sequence: TGTGCCAGCAGGACAGGGGAAGGTCAGCCCCAGCATTTT. Translating gives CASRTGEGQPQHF.

The rearrangement uses TRBV20-1 and TRBJ1-1; D uncertain. The germline CDR1 and CDR2 sequences are DFQATT and SNEGSKA (reference sequence). This CDR3 spans 11 amino acids. V was clipped by 8 bases and J by 1 base, with 8 bases between them. The CDR3 sequence is CSSPGNTEAFF. CDR3 sequence (DNA): TGCAGTTCCCCGGGGAACACTGAAGCTTTCTTT.

This chain uses TRBV5-6 with TRBJ1-4; 8 bases map to TRBD1. Germline values: CDR1 SGHDT, CDR2 YYEEEE. V lost 1 base and J lost 4; bases outside the gene matches: 6. This CDR3 is 16 amino acids long. CDR3 protein: CASSLQGALINEKLFF. In DNA form, the CDR3 reads TGTGCCAGCAGCTTGCAGGGGGCTTTAATTAATGAAAAACTGTTTTTT.